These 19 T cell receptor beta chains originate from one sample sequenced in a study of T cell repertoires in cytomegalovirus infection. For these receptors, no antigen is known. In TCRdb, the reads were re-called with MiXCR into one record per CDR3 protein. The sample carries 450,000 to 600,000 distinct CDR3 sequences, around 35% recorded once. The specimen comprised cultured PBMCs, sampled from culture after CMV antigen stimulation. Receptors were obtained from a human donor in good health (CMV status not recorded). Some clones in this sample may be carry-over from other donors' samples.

The CDR3 region is CASSPSFGQGSNQPQHF. The CDR3 DNA reads TGTGCCAGCTCACCATCCTTCGGACAGGGAAGCAATCAGCCCCAGCATTTT. The chain combines TRBV18 with TRBJ1-5, with 8 bases lining up with TRBD1. In germline, CDR1 is KGHSH, CDR2 LQKENI. V lost 2 bases to trimming and J lost 1 base; unmatched junction nucleotides: 7. The CDR3 is 17 amino acids. The variable domain in full, completed from reference TRBV18 and TRBJ1-5, reads NAGVMQNPRHLVRRRGQEARLRCSPMKGHSHVYWYRQLPEEGLKFMVYLQKENIIDESGMPKERFSAEFPKEGPSILRIQQVVRGDSAAYFCASSPSFGQGSNQPQHFGDGTRLSIL.

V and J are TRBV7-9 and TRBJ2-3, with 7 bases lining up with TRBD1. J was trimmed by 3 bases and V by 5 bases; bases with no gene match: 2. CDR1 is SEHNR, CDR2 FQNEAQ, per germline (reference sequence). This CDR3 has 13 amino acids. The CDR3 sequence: CASSTTGTDTQYF. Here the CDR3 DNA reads TGTGCCAGCAGCACGACAGGGACAGATACGCAGTATTTT.

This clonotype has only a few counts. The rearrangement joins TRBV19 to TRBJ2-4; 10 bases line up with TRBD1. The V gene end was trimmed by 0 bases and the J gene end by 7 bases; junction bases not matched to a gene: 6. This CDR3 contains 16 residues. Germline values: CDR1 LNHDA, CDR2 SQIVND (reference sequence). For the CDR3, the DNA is TGTGCCAGTAGTATAGACCCCCCGGGACAGGGGAACATTCAGTACTTC. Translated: CASSIDPPGQGNIQYF.

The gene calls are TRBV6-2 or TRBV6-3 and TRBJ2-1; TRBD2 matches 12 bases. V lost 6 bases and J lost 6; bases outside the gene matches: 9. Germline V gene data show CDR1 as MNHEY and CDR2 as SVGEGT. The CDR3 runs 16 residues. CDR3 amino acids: CASRRTGTSGRNEQFF. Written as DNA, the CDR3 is TGTGCCAGCAGGCGTACCGGGACTAGCGGGCGCAATGAGCAGTTCTTC.

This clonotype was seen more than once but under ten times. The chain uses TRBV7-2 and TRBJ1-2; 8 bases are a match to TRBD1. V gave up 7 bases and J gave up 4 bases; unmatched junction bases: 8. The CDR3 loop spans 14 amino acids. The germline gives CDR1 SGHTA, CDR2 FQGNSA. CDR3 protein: CASTGDRSIYGYTF. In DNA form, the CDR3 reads TGTGCCAGCACCGGGGACAGGAGCATCTATGGCTACACCTTC.

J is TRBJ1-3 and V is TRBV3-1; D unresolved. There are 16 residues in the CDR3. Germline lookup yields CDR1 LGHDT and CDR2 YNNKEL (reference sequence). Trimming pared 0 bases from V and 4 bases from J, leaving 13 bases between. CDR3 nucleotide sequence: TGTGCCAGCAGCCAAGACGGGTCTACGCCCGGAAACACCATATATTTT. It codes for CASSQDGSTPGNTIYF. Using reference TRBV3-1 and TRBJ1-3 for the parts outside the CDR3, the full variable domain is DTAVSQTPKYLVTQMGNDKSIKCEQNLGHDTMYWYKQDSKKFLKIMFSYNNKELIINETVPNRFSPKSPDKAHLNLHINSLELGDSAVYFCASSQDGSTPGNTIYFGEGSWLTVV.

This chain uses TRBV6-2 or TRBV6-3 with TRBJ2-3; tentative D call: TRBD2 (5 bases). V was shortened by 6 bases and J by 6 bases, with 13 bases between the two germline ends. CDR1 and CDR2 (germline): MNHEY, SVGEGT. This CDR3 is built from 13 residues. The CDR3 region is CASRNSGGDTQYF. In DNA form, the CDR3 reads TGTGCCAGCAGAAACTCCGGCGGGGATACGCAGTATTTT.

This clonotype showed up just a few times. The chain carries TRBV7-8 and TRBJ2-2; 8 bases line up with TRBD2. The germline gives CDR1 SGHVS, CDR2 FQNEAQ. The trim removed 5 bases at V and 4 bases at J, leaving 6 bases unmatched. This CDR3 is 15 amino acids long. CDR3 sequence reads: CASSRPGGGTGELFF. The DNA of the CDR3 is TGTGCCAGCAGCCGCCCGGGGGGGGGCACCGGGGAGCTGTTTTTT.

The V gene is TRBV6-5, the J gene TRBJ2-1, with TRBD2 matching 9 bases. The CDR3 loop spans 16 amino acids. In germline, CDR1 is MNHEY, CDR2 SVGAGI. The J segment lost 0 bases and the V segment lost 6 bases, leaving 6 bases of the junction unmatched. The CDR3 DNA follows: TGTGCCAGCAGACGCCTACTAGCGGGCTCCTACAATGAGCAGTTCTTC. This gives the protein CASRRLLAGSYNEQFF.

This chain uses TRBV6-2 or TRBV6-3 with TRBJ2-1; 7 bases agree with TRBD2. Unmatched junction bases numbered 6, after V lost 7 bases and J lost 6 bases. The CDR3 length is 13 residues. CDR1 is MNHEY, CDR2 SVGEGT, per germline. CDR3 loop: CASTRRGSNEQFF. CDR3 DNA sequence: TGTGCCAGCACTAGGCGGGGGAGCAATGAGCAGTTCTTC.

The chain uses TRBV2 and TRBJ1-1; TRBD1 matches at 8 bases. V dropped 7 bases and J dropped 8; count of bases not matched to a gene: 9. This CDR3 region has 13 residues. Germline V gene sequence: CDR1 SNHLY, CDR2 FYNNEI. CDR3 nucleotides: TGTGCCAGCAACAAGGACAGGGCTTCCGAAGCTTTCTTT. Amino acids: CASNKDRASEAFF.

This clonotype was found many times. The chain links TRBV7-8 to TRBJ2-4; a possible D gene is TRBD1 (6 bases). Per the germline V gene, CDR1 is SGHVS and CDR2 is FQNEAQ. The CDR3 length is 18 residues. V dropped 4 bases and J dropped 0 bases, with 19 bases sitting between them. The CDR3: CASSSGSGGGLAKNIQYF. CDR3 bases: TGTGCCAGCAGCTCAGGGAGTGGTGGGGGCTTAGCCAAAAACATTCAGTACTTC.

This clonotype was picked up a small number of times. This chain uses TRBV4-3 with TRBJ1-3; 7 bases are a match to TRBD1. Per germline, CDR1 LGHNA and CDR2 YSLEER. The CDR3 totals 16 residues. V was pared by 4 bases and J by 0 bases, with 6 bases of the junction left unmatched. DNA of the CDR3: TGCGCCAGCAGCCGCGACAGGGCCAGCTCTGGAAACACCATATATTTT. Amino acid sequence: CASSRDRASSGNTIYF.

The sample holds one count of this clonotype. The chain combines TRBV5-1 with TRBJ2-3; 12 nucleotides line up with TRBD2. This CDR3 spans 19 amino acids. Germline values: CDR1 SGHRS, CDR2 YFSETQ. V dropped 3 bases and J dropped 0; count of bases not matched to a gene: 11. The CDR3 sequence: CASSSGLAGGKKSTDTQYF. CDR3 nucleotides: TGCGCCAGCAGCTCCGGTCTAGCGGGAGGGAAAAAAAGCACAGATACGCAGTATTTT.

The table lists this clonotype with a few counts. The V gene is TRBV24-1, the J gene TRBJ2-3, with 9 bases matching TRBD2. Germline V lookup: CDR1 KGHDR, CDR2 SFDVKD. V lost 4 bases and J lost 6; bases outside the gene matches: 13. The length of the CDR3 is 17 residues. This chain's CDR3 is CATSDAGTSFLHDTQYF. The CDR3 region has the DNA TGTGCCACCAGTGACGCCGGGACTAGCTTTCTCCACGATACGCAGTATTTT.

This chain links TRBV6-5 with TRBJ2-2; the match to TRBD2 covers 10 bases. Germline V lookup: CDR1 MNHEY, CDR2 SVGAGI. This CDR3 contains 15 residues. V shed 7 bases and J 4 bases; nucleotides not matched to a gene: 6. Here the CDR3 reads CASNLAGGGTGELFF. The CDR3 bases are TGTGCCAGCAACTTAGCGGGGGGAGGCACCGGGGAGCTGTTTTTT.

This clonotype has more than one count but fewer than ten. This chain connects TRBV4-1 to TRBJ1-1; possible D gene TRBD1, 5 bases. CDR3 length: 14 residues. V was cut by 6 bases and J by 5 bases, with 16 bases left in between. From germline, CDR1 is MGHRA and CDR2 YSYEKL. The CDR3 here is CASRSITGGTEAFF. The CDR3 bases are TGCGCCAGCAGATCCATAACTGGGGGTACTGAAGCTTTCTTT.

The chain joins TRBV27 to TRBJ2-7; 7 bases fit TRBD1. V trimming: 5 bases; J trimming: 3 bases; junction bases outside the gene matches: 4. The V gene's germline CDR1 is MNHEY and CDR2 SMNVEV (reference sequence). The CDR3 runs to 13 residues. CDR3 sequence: CASSPGQDYEQYF. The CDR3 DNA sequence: TGTGCCAGCAGTCCAGGACAGGACTACGAGCAGTACTTC.

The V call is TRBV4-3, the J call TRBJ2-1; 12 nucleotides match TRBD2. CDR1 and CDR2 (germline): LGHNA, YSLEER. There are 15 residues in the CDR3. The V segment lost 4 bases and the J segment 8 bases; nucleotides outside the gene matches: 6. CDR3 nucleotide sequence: TGCGCCAGCAGCCCTACTAGCGGGAGGAGCCATGAGCAGTTCTTC. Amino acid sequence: CASSPTSGRSHEQFF.